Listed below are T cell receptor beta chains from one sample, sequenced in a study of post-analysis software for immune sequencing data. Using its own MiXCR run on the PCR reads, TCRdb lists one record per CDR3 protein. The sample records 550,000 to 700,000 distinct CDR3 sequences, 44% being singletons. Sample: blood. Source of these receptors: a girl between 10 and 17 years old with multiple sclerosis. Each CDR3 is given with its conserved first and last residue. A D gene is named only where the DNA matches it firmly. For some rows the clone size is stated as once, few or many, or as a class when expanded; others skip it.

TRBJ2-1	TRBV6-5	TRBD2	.	TGTGCCAGCAGTTACTCTGGCACTAGCGGGGGGAGCTCCTACAATGAGCAGTTCTTC	CASSYSGTSGGSSYNEQFF
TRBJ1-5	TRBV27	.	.	TGTGCCAGCAGTTTATCGATGCCAGCTAGCAATCAGCCCCAGCATTTT	CASSLSMPASNQPQHF
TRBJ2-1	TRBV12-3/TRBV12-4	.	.	TGTGCCAGCAGTTTAGTGGTTTCGGAGACCCAGTTCTTC	CASSLVVSETQFF
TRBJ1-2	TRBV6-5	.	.	TGTGCCAGCAGAAGCGGCTCCGGCTACACCTTC	CASRSGSGYTF
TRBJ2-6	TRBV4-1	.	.	TGCGCCAGCAGCTTTATAGGACGGACACTCTGGGCCAACGTCCTGACTTTC	CASSFIGRTLWANVLTF
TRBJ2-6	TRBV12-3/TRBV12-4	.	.	TGTGCCAGCAGTTTAGAGAGGATTGGGGCCAACGTCCTGACTTTC	CASSLERIGANVLTF
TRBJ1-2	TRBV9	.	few	TGTGCCGGCAGCGTAGTTGACAGCAACTATGGCTACACCTTC	CAGSVVDSNYGYTF
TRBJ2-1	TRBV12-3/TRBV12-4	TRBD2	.	TGTGCCAGCAGTTTAGGGACTAGCGGGGGGGCTTACTACAATGAGCAGTTCTTC	CASSLGTSGGAYYNEQFF
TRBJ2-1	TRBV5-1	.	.	TGCGCCAGCAGCTTTGACGGGAGCTCCTACAATGAGCAGTTCTTC	CASSFDGSSYNEQFF
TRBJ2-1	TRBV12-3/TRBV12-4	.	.	TGTGCCAGCAGTCTCCCGGCTCGAGAGCAGTTCTTC	CASSLPAREQFF
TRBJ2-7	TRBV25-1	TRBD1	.	TGTGCCAGCAGTGGTGGACAGGTTTACGAGCAGTACTTC	CASSGGQVYEQYF
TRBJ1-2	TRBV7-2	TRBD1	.	TGTGCCAGCAGCTTAGCGCTCTCAACGACAGGGGACTATGGCTACACCTTC	CASSLALSTTGDYGYTF
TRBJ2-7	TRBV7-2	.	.	TGTGCCAGCAGTCGACGGGTCAGGAAAAGCGACGAGCAGTACTTC	CASSRRVRKSDEQYF
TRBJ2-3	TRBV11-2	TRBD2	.	TGTGCCAGCAGCTTAGATATATCGGCGGGAGGCATCACAGATACGCAGTATTTT	CASSLDISAGGITDTQYF